The 25 T cell receptor beta chains in this list originate from one sample, sequenced in a study of blood T cell repertoires in COVID-19. Produced via immunoSEQ multiplex PCR; TCRdb's table is partial and in-frame only. Of tens of thousands of clones in the sample, 84% were seen once. Material: peripheral blood. Receptors were obtained from a human donor in a cohort sampled during active COVID-19.

The table lists this clone with a count of one. This specimen includes other DNA sequences encoding the same CDR3. The chain has TRBV18 and TRBJ1-2; D is ambiguous. Germline assignment: CDR1 KGHSH and CDR2 LQKENI. This CDR3 spans 13 amino acids. Between the trimmed V and J ends, which lost 4 bases and 10 bases, there was a span of 16 bases. CDR3 sequence (DNA): TGTGCCAGCTCACTCAACGGAGGGTCGGACTACACCTTC. This codes for CASSLNGGSDYTF.

This chain uses TRBV18 with TRBJ2-3; 7 nucleotides agree with TRBD1. The germline V gene encodes CDR1 KGHSH and CDR2 LQKENI. Germline trimming cut 3 bases from V and 3 bases from J; bases unmatched to any gene: 9. This CDR3 is 16 amino acids long. The CDR3 loop reads CASSPGQAGWTDTQYF. CDR3 DNA: TGTGCCAGCTCACCCGGACAGGCAGGGTGGACAGATACGCAGTATTTT.

The chain is built from TRBV15 and TRBJ2-3; D perhaps matches TRBD2 (5 bases). The CDR3 length is 16 residues. The V gene's germline CDR1 is LNHNV and CDR2 YYDKDF (reference sequence). Trimming left V 3 bases short and J 0 bases short, with 13 bases between. The CDR3 protein is CATSSGIGLSTDTQYF. The CDR3 DNA reads TGTGCCACCAGCAGCGGGATAGGACTCAGCACAGATACGCAGTATTTT. Full variable domain (outside the CDR3, taken from reference TRBV15 and TRBJ2-3): DAMVIQNPRYQVTQFGKPVTLSCSQTLNHNVMYWYQQKSSQAPKLLFHYYDKDFNNEADTPDNFQSRRPNTSFCFLDIRSPGLGDTAMYLCATSSGIGLSTDTQYFGPGTRLTVL.

The genes are TRBV2 and TRBJ2-7, with 11 bases aligning to TRBD1. The CDR3 length is 14 residues. Germline-derived CDR1 and CDR2 are SNHLY and FYNNEI. With V trimmed by 6 bases and J by 6 bases, 7 bases remained unmatched. The CDR3, as DNA: TGTGCCAGCAGGGCCAGGACAGGGGGCGGCGAGCAGTACTTC. Encoded protein: CASRARTGGGEQYF. The complete variable domain, with remaining parts taken from reference TRBV2 and TRBJ2-7, reads EPEVTQTPSHQVTQMGQEVILRCVPISNHLYFYWYRQILGQKVEFLVSFYNNEISEKSEIFDDQFSVERPDGSNFTLKIRSTKLEDSAMYFCASRARTGGGEQYFGPGTRLTVT.

This clone appeared many times. V is TRBV27 and J is TRBJ1-1, with TRBD1 matching over 10 bases. V dropped 5 bases and J dropped 1; count of bases not matched to a gene: 4. Looked up from germline, CDR1 is MNHEY and CDR2 is SMNVEV (reference sequence). This CDR3 contains 15 residues. The CDR3 sequence: CASSLGQGENTEAFF. The CDR3 bases are TGTGCCAGCAGTCTAGGACAGGGGGAGAACACTGAAGCTTTCTTT.

The chain is built from TRBV12-3 or TRBV12-4 and TRBJ2-1; perhaps TRBD2 as D (5 bases). The CDR3 is 12 residues long. The germline V and J ends were trimmed by 6 bases and 7 bases, with 10 bases remaining between them. CDR3 protein: CASRLAGNEQFF. The CDR3 DNA sequence: TGTGCCAGCAGGCTAGCCGGGAATGAGCAGTTCTTC.

Only one count was recorded for this clone. The CDR3: CASSTGSGMYQETQYF. Written as DNA, the CDR3 is TGTGCCAGTAGTACCGGTAGCGGGATGTACCAAGAGACCCAGTACTTC. The chain carries TRBV19 and TRBJ2-5, with TRBD2 identical over 8 bases. The CDR3 is 16 residues long. CDR1 is LNHDA and CDR2 is SQIVND in the germline V gene (reference sequence). V shed 4 bases and J 0 bases; nucleotides not matched to a gene: 7.

This chain connects TRBV19 to TRBJ2-3; 7 bases are shared with TRBD2. V trimming: 3 bases; J trimming: 2 bases; junction bases outside the gene matches: 11. The CDR3 has 17 amino acids. Germline V gene sequence: CDR1 LNHDA, CDR2 SQIVND (reference sequence). DNA of the CDR3: TGTGCCAGTAGTATTGGTAGGGCTAGCGGAGTCACAGATACGCAGTATTTT. The encoded protein is CASSIGRASGVTDTQYF.

The chain recombines TRBV10-3 with TRBJ2-6; 10 bases are a match to TRBD1. The CDR3 spans 17 residues. Looked up from germline, CDR1 is ENHRY and CDR2 is SYGVKD. The V gene end was trimmed by 5 bases and the J gene end by 2 bases; junction bases not matched to a gene: 6. In DNA, the CDR3 is TGTGCCATCAGTCGACAGGGGGCGAACGCTGGGGCCAACGTCCTGACTTTC. As protein: CAISRQGANAGANVLTF.

CDR3 sequence: CASSRAGYTEAFF. CDR3 coding DNA: TGTGCCAGCTCCAGGGCAGGGTACACTGAAGCTTTCTTT. V and J are TRBV4-2 and TRBJ1-1, with TRBD1 as a possible D gene (5 bases). This CDR3 region has 13 residues. The ends were cut back, 8 bases at V and 3 bases at J, with 13 bases in the middle. Germline V gives CDR1 LGHNA, CDR2 YNFKEQ.

In this sample, this clone turned up many times. The chain carries TRBV6-5 and TRBJ2-1, with 8 bases lining up with TRBD2. Germline CDR1 MNHEY, CDR2 SVGAGI. V shed 8 bases, J shed 3 bases, and the junction held 9 bases outside the gene matches. The CDR3 runs 15 residues. The CDR3 reads CASGGGSGVYNEQFF. CDR3 coding DNA: TGTGCCAGCGGGGGAGGTAGCGGGGTCTACAATGAGCAGTTCTTC.

The table lists this clone with a count of one. The chain is built from TRBV27 and TRBJ2-7; 7 nucleotides match TRBD1. Trimming cost V 4 bases and J 7 bases; bases outside gene matches: 19. Looked up from germline, CDR1 is MNHEY and CDR2 is SMNVEV (reference sequence). This CDR3 has 17 residues. The chain's CDR3 is CASSSHRGRGRLGEQYF. The CDR3 region has the DNA TGTGCCAGCAGTTCCCACCGGGGTAGGGGGCGTTTGGGGGAGCAGTACTTC.

This clone was picked up one time. Within the sample, other DNA sequences also encode this same CDR3. The chain combines TRBV18 with TRBJ1-2, with D possibly being TRBD1 (5 bases). Germline V gene data show CDR1 as KGHSH and CDR2 as LQKENI. V shed 3 bases and J shed 2 bases, with 7 bases lying between them. The CDR3 totals 13 residues. This chain's CDR3 is CASSPKGNYGYTF. For the CDR3, the DNA is TGTGCCAGCTCACCGAAGGGGAACTATGGCTACACCTTC.

The rearrangement uses TRBV7-8 and TRBJ2-5, with TRBD2 matching 11 bases. The J segment lost 3 bases and the V segment lost 2 bases, leaving 8 bases of the junction unmatched. CDR1 is SGHVS, CDR2 FQNEAQ, per germline. The CDR3 is 17 amino acids. The CDR3 nucleotides read TGTGCCAGCAGCTTAAGGGGACTAGCGGAGCTTAAAGAGACCCAGTACTTC. Amino acids: CASSLRGLAELKETQYF.

This clone was picked up many times. J is TRBJ1-3 and V is TRBV6-1; D is ambiguous. CDR1 is MNHNS and CDR2 is SASEGT in the germline V gene. Trimming took 2 bases from V and 0 from J, leaving 11 bases between them. This CDR3 region has 16 residues. CDR3 sequence (DNA): TGTGCCAGCAGTGAATGGGGAGACCCCTCTGGAAACACCATATATTTT. This codes for CASSEWGDPSGNTIYF.

The chain couples TRBV27 to TRBJ1-1, with a tentative D call TRBD1 (6 bases). This CDR3 comprises 19 residues. CDR1 MNHEY and CDR2 SMNVEV come from the germline V gene (reference sequence). Trimming cost V 5 bases and J 1 base, with 26 bases left between them. The CDR3 sequence: CASSASRGLVWTANTEAFF. CDR3 DNA sequence: TGTGCCAGCAGTGCCTCCCGCGGTCTGGTCTGGACAGCGAACACTGAAGCTTTCTTT.

This rearrangement joins TRBV29-1 to TRBJ1-2; perhaps TRBD1 as D (5 bases). CDR1 and CDR2 from the germline V gene are SQVTM and ANQGSEA. The length of the CDR3 is 11 residues. V lost 6 bases and J 6 bases, leaving 11 bases between the germline ends. The CDR3 bases are TGCAGCGTCCAGGGTAATCATGGCTACACCTTC. Its translation: CSVQGNHGYTF.

This clone was seen more than once but under ten times. CDR3 nucleotides: TGTGCCAGCAGCTTTCAGGGTTCACCCCTCCACTTT. Translation: CASSFQGSPLHF. This chain uses TRBV5-6 with TRBJ1-6; the D gene is possibly TRBD1 (5 bases). CDR3 length: 12 amino acids. V was pared by 2 bases and J by 9 bases, with 6 bases between. Germline CDR1 is SGHDT and CDR2 is YYEEEE.

The V call is TRBV27, the J call TRBJ2-4; 9 nucleotides align to TRBD1. The CDR3 covers 15 residues. The J segment lost 6 bases and the V segment lost 6 bases, leaving 9 bases of the junction unmatched. CDR1 MNHEY and CDR2 SMNVEV come from the germline V gene (reference sequence). The CDR3 loop reads CASSLRGTGLNIQYF. In DNA form, the CDR3 reads TGTGCCAGCAGCCTCAGGGGGACAGGGCTAAACATTCAGTACTTC.

This clone showed up many times. The chain uses TRBV7-2 and TRBJ1-6, with D possibly TRBD1 on 5 matching bases. Per germline, CDR1 SGHTA and CDR2 FQGNSA. This CDR3 contains 17 residues. Trimming took 5 bases from V and 0 from J, leaving 14 bases between them. The CDR3 is CASSPSGPGSYNSPLHF. The CDR3 DNA is TGTGCCAGCAGCCCCTCAGGGCCTGGCTCCTATAATTCACCCCTCCACTTT.

The V and J genes are TRBV15 and TRBJ2-1; 12 nucleotides line up with TRBD2. Germline-derived CDR1 and CDR2 are LNHNV and YYDKDF (reference sequence). This CDR3 is built from 16 residues. V was clipped by 1 base and J by 12 bases; unmatched bases: 10. CDR3 in amino acids: CATSRAASGGVGRQFF. CDR3 nucleotides: TGTGCCACCAGCAGAGCTGCTAGCGGGGGGGTAGGGCGGCAGTTCTTC.

This chain joins TRBV25-1 and TRBJ2-7; D possibly corresponds to TRBD1 (6 bases). Trimming stripped 6 bases from V and 0 bases from J, with 9 bases between. The CDR3 is made up of 13 amino acids. Germline CDR1 and CDR2: MGHDK and SYGVNS. The CDR3 DNA is TGTGCCAGCAGACAGGGTGGCTCCTACGAGCAGTACTTC. Translation: CASRQGGSYEQYF.

This clone was counted between two and nine times. The J gene is TRBJ2-3, the V gene TRBV12-3 or TRBV12-4; TRBD2 might be the D (6 bases). Trimming took off 6 bases at V and 10 bases at J, with 11 bases between the two ends. CDR3 length: 11 amino acids. The chain's CDR3 is CASSPEGPQYF. The CDR3 DNA sequence: TGTGCCAGCAGCCCGGAGGGACCGCAGTATTTT.

V is TRBV7-2 and J is TRBJ2-2; 10 nucleotides line up with TRBD1. Losses at the gene ends were 5 bases for V and 6 bases for J; bases not matched to a gene: 9. The germline V gene has CDR1 SGHTA and CDR2 FQGNSA. CDR3 length: 16 residues. CDR3 bases: TGTGCCAGCAGCCCCGGGACAGGGGTTTTGTCCGGGGAGCTGTTTTTT. Amino acid sequence: CASSPGTGVLSGELFF. Full variable domain (outside the CDR3, taken from reference TRBV7-2 and TRBJ2-2): GAGVSQSPSNKVTEKGKDVELRCDPISGHTALYWYRQSLGQGLEFLIYFQGNSAPDKSGLPSDRFSAERTGGSVSTLTIQRTQQEDSAVYLCASSPGTGVLSGELFFGEGSRLTVL.

This clone has only one observation. The V call is TRBV5-6, the J call TRBJ1-2; D is undetermined. From germline, CDR1 is SGHDT and CDR2 YYEEEE. The V gene lost 0 bases and the J gene lost 2 bases, with 8 bases spanning the gap. The CDR3 runs 14 residues. The CDR3: CASSLGWRNYGYTF. As DNA, the CDR3 is TGTGCCAGCAGCTTGGGGTGGAGGAACTATGGCTACACCTTC.